Presented here are 19 T cell receptor beta chains from one specimen sequenced in a study of T-cell reconstitution after alpha-beta-depleted transplantation in children (dated by TCRdb to 2015 to 2016). Library creation used PCR. This sample was sequenced with an Illumina HiSeq 2500. TCR libraries were prepared with molecular barcoding, using unique molecular identifiers to normalize TCRbeta repertoire quantification. TCRdb took the public reads, trimmed them with fastp at Q25, ran MiXCR for clone calling and kept in-frame beta chains. Every CDR3 protein is listed once, alongside the most common genes and DNA of its rows. The sample table holds 750,000 to 950,000 distinct CDR3 sequences, of which roughly 15% were seen once. 5% of the sample goes to the ten largest clones. The sample's treatment or condition label is to be understood as: allogeneic hematopoietic cell transplantation with graft depleted of TCRalphabeta T cells and CD19 B cells.

The sequencing here drew on PBMCs, mostly from graft donor cells, taken 360 days after TCRalphabeta/CD19-depleted stem cell transplant. The receptors shown here come from a male patient under 18 who had a stem cell transplant for acute lymphoblastic leukemia, so the T cells may come from the graft donor.

This chain uses TRBV12-3 or TRBV12-4 with TRBJ2-7, with TRBD1 as a possible D gene (5 bases). The V end was cut by 5 bases, the J end by 0 bases, with 17 bases between. The CDR3 length is 16 residues. CDR3 nucleotide sequence: TGTGCCAGCAGTCCTAATGCAGGGCTCAGCTCCTACGAGCAGTACTTC. It is translated as CASSPNAGLSSYEQYF.

This clonotype was recorded a few times. This chain uses TRBV2 with TRBJ1-1; 9 positions agree with TRBD1. The CDR3 spans 14 residues. V was pared by 4 bases and J by 6 bases, with 6 bases of the junction left unmatched. Germline-derived CDR1 and CDR2 are SNHLY and FYNNEI. The CDR3 DNA sequence: TGTGCCAGCAGTGTCCGGGACAGGGTTGCTGAAGCTTTCTTT. It yields the protein CASSVRDRVAEAFF.

This rearrangement joins TRBV9 to TRBJ2-7; TRBD1 agrees at 7 bases. The germline V gene has CDR1 SGDLS and CDR2 YYNGEE. CDR3 length: 14 residues. J lost 2 bases, V lost 3 bases, and 5 bases had no gene match. CDR3 residues: CASSGTGTAYEQYF. CDR3 bases: TGTGCCAGCAGCGGAACCGGGACAGCCTACGAGCAGTACTTC.

This clonotype has more than one count but fewer than ten. The chain employs TRBV29-1 and TRBJ2-3; D gene uncertain. This CDR3 is 14 amino acids long. V gave up 8 bases and J gave up 5 bases, with 20 bases separating them. The germline V gene has CDR1 SQVTM and CDR2 ANQGSEA. The CDR3 loop reads CSFILGLHEDTQYF. CDR3 nucleotide sequence: TGCAGCTTTATACTCGGGCTCCATGAAGATACGCAGTATTTT.

This clonotype has just a few counts. V and J are TRBV21-1 and TRBJ2-1; the D call of TRBD2 is as the table states it, not checked on the DNA. TRBV21-1 is labeled a pseudogene. CDR3 size: 15 residues. CDR3 DNA sequence: TGTGCCTGCCTACCCTTAGCGGCCCCCTACAATGAGCAGTTCTTC. Encoded protein: CACLPLAAPYNEQFF.

This clonotype has only a few counts. The chain has TRBV3-1 and TRBJ2-1; 12 nucleotides match TRBD2. The CDR3 is made up of 14 amino acids. V lost 6 bases, J lost 8 bases, and 5 bases stayed unmatched. Germline CDR1 and CDR2: LGHDT and YNNKEL (reference sequence). CDR3 DNA: TGTGCCAGCAGGGAACTAGCGGGAGGAGATGAGCAGTTCTTC. The encoded protein is CASRELAGGDEQFF.

This chain connects TRBV6-5 to TRBJ1-1, with D maybe TRBD1 (6 bases). CDR1 MNHEY and CDR2 SVGAGI come from the germline V gene. This CDR3 is built from 14 residues. Trimming removed 2 bases from V and 7 bases from J, with 14 bases in between. The CDR3 DNA follows: TGTGCCAGCAGTTACGCCCCGGGGGGCGGTGAAGCTTTCTTT. This gives the protein CASSYAPGGGEAFF.

V usage is TRBV13 and J usage is TRBJ1-1, with 11 bases fitting TRBD1. CDR1 is PRHDT and CDR2 is FYEKMQ in the germline V gene (reference sequence). This CDR3 spans 15 amino acids. After removal of 6 bases from V and 8 bases from J, the junction contained 11 bases not matched to a gene. The CDR3 sequence is CASSSMRTGGLEAFF. The DNA of the CDR3 is TGTGCCAGCAGTTCCATGCGGACAGGGGGCTTGGAAGCTTTCTTT. Combining the CDR3 with reference TRBV13 and TRBJ1-1 gives the whole variable domain AAGVIQSPRHLIKEKRETATLKCYPIPRHDTVYWYQQGPGQDPQFLISFYEKMQSDKGSIPDRFSAQQFSDYHSELNMSSLELGDSALYFCASSSMRTGGLEAFFGQGTRLTVV.

This clonotype has a handful of counts. The chain couples TRBV4-1 to TRBJ2-1; a possible D gene is TRBD1 (6 bases). The V gene lost 1 base and the J gene lost 2 bases, with 9 bases spanning the gap. CDR1 and CDR2 from the germline V gene are MGHRA and YSYEKL. This CDR3 region has 15 residues. The CDR3 DNA follows: TGCGCCAGCAGCCAAGGACAGGAAACCTACAATGAGCAGTTCTTC. Its protein is CASSQGQETYNEQFF.

The chain is built from TRBV5-1 and TRBJ1-2; D unresolved. Germline lookup yields CDR1 SGHRS and CDR2 YFSETQ. The V end lost 4 bases, the J end lost 0 bases, and 10 bases lay between the germline ends. The CDR3 is made up of 14 amino acids. In nucleotides, the CDR3 is TGCGCCAGCAGCCTGGACGGAGCTAACTATGGCTACACCTTC. Its translation: CASSLDGANYGYTF. Full variable domain (remainder filled in from reference TRBV5-1 and TRBJ1-2): KAGVTQTPRYLIKTRGQQVTLSCSPISGHRSVSWYQQTPGQGLQFLFEYFSETQRNKGNFPGRFSGRQFSNSRSEMNVSTLELGDSALYLCASSLDGANYGYTFGSGTRLTVV.

This clonotype was seen a handful of times. This chain links TRBV6-1 with TRBJ1-1; 7 bases match TRBD1. The CDR3 has 16 residues. Germline values: CDR1 MNHNS, CDR2 SASEGT. V dropped 6 bases and J dropped 2; count of bases not matched to a gene: 12. CDR3 region: CASSRQGWGGNTEAFF. CDR3 bases: TGTGCCAGCAGCAGACAGGGTTGGGGTGGTAACACTGAAGCTTTCTTT.

The chain links TRBV6-5 to TRBJ2-6; 11 bases map to TRBD1. There are 18 residues in the CDR3. V shed 2 bases, J shed 0 bases, and the junction held 3 bases outside the gene matches. Germline loops: CDR1 MNHEY, CDR2 SVGAGI. The CDR3 spells CASSYVGTGGSGANVLTF. The CDR3 region has the DNA TGTGCCAGCAGTTACGTCGGGACAGGGGGCTCTGGGGCCAACGTCCTGACTTTC.

The V gene is TRBV20-1, the J gene TRBJ1-2; TRBD1 aligns across 12 bases. The germline V gene encodes CDR1 DFQATT and CDR2 SNEGSKA (reference sequence). This CDR3 comprises 15 residues. After removal of 7 bases from V and 9 bases from J, the junction contained 15 bases not matched to a gene. In DNA, the CDR3 is TGCAGTGGACTTGGGACAGGGGGCCCGTCATTCCGCTACACCTTC. Amino acid sequence: CSGLGTGGPSFRYTF.

This chain uses TRBV29-1 with TRBJ2-1; D remains ambiguous. The CDR3 has 13 residues. Germline V gene sequence: CDR1 SQVTM, CDR2 ANQGSEA. V dropped 2 bases and J dropped 4 bases, with 9 bases sitting between them. Written as DNA, the CDR3 is TGCAGCGTTGAACAGCAAGATTACAATGAGCAGTTCTTC. This codes for CSVEQQDYNEQFF.

J is TRBJ2-3 and V is TRBV3-1; 12 nucleotides match TRBD2. The V segment lost 3 bases and the J segment 5 bases; nucleotides outside the gene matches: 6. Germline CDR1 reads LGHDT; CDR2 reads YNNKEL (reference sequence). The CDR3 loop spans 16 amino acids. As DNA, the CDR3 is TGTGCCAGCAGCCACCGGACTAGCGGGGCAGGAGATACGCAGTATTTT. Translation gives CASSHRTSGAGDTQYF.

This sequence joins TRBV9 and TRBJ2-1; TRBD2 matches at 10 bases. Germline assignment: CDR1 SGDLS and CDR2 YYNGEE. The CDR3 has 18 amino acids. V gave up 0 bases and J gave up 4 bases; unmatched junction bases: 10. The CDR3 reads CASSVEGAGGPIYNEQFF. CDR3 nucleotides: TGTGCCAGCAGCGTAGAAGGAGCGGGAGGGCCTATTTACAATGAGCAGTTCTTC.

The rearrangement joins TRBV5-1 to TRBJ2-3, with 12 bases fitting TRBD2. This CDR3 has 19 residues. Germline-derived CDR1 and CDR2 are SGHRS and YFSETQ. J lost 0 bases, V lost 2 bases, and 10 bases had no gene match. CDR3 sequence reads: CASSFWRRTSGTSTDTQYF. The CDR3 coding sequence is TGCGCCAGCAGCTTCTGGAGGAGGACTAGCGGGACTAGCACAGATACGCAGTATTTT.

V gene TRBV28 combines with J gene TRBJ2-7; TRBD2 aligns across 9 bases. The germline V gene has CDR1 MDHEN and CDR2 SYDVKM. This CDR3 has 13 amino acids. The J segment lost 4 bases and the V segment lost 7 bases, leaving 5 bases of the junction unmatched. The CDR3 reads CASNLAGLYEQYF. The CDR3 DNA reads TGTGCCAGCAACCTAGCGGGACTTTACGAGCAGTACTTC.

This rearrangement joins TRBV4-1 to TRBJ2-1; 8 nucleotides agree with TRBD2. The CDR3 covers 17 residues. V shed 1 base and J 4 bases; nucleotides not matched to a gene: 9. Germline CDR1 MGHRA, CDR2 YSYEKL. The CDR3 loop is CASSQVGAGGLYNEQFF. In nucleotides, the CDR3 is TGCGCCAGCAGCCAAGTGGGGGCGGGAGGACTTTACAATGAGCAGTTCTTC.